Listed here are 9 T cell receptor beta chains from one sample, sequenced in a study of shared clonotypes between healthy human individuals. Assay used: immunoSEQ multiplex PCR; TCRdb lists only in-frame clones, some missing. The table lists around 350,000 clones, about 70% of them singletons, with about 10% in the top ten. The sequencing sample was made of memory CD4+ T cells sorted from blood. Subset: CD45RA-negative fraction. The source is a man aged 25-45 years in good health.

The V gene is TRBV7-9, the J gene TRBJ1-1; D is uncertain. Germline CDR1 SEHNR, CDR2 FQNEAQ (reference sequence). The CDR3 consists of 13 residues. V lost 5 bases and J lost 11, with 18 bases in between. CDR3 DNA sequence: TGTGCCAGCAGCCCCCAGGTGGGGTTCAATGCTTTCTTT. Translating it yields CASSPQVGFNAFF.

This rearrangement joins TRBV29-1 to TRBJ2-3, with a tentative D call TRBD2 (5 bases). In germline, CDR1 is SQVTM, CDR2 ANQGSEA. This CDR3 comprises 15 residues. V was cut by 4 bases and J by 6 bases, with 20 bases left in between. In DNA form, the CDR3 reads TGCAGCGTTGTGAGGGAGTCCCGTGGGCCGGATACGCAGTATTTT. Residues: CSVVRESRGPDTQYF.

The V gene is TRBV28, the J gene TRBJ1-2, with unresolved D. The CDR3 consists of 14 residues. V lost 1 base to trimming and J lost 1 base, with 7 bases between them. Germline V CDR1 and CDR2: MDHEN, SYDVKM. The CDR3 loop reads CASSLFGYNYGYTF. The CDR3 DNA reads TGTGCCAGCAGTTTATTTGGCTATAACTATGGCTACACCTTC.

The chain uses TRBV4-3 and TRBJ1-5; unclear D gene. Trimming cost V 4 bases and J 7 bases, with 14 bases left between them. Germline CDR1 LGHNA, CDR2 YSLEER. The CDR3 extends over 14 amino acids. The chain's CDR3 is CASSREMGFQPQHF. The CDR3 nucleotides read TGCGCCAGCAGCCGAGAGATGGGATTCCAGCCCCAGCATTTT.

The chain combines TRBV19 with TRBJ1-1, with D perhaps TRBD1 (5 bases). V was trimmed by 1 base and J by 11 bases, leaving 11 bases between them. The CDR3 runs 12 residues. The germline V gene has CDR1 LNHDA and CDR2 SQIVND (reference sequence). The CDR3 region has the DNA TGTGCCAGTAGTATAGTCGGGGGAATGGCTTTCTTT. It specifies CASSIVGGMAFF.

In this sample, this clone turned up a few times. The chain joins TRBV7-9 to TRBJ1-1; 11 nucleotides line up with TRBD1. Germline V gives CDR1 SEHNR, CDR2 FQNEAQ (reference sequence). V lost 4 bases, J lost 13 bases, and 8 bases stayed unmatched. The CDR3 length is 13 residues. The chain's CDR3 is CASSYDGTGGVFF. The CDR3 region has the DNA TGTGCCAGCAGCTACGACGGGACAGGGGGAGTTTTCTTT.

The V gene is TRBV14, the J gene TRBJ2-1; D might be TRBD1 (6 bases). In germline, CDR1 is SGHDN, CDR2 FVKESK. This CDR3 contains 15 residues. Trimming stripped 3 bases from V and 6 bases from J, with 15 bases between. The CDR3 here is CASSQRTGSGNEQFF. The CDR3 nucleotides read TGTGCCAGCAGCCAGCGAACAGGGTCGGGCAATGAGCAGTTCTTC.

The chain joins TRBV5-5 to TRBJ2-5, with a tentative D call TRBD2 (6 bases). V was cut by 3 bases and J by 4 bases, with 19 bases left in between. In germline, CDR1 is SGHKS, CDR2 YYEKEE (reference sequence). CDR3 length: 16 residues. CDR3 sequence (DNA): TGTGCCAGCAGCTCCCTCCCCGGGAGTTTAGGAGAGACCCAGTACTTC. Its translation: CASSSLPGSLGETQYF.

The rearrangement links TRBV18 to TRBJ2-7; possibly TRBD1 for D (6 bases). Germline V lookup: CDR1 KGHSH, CDR2 LQKENI. The CDR3 is 14 amino acids. Trimming pared 3 bases from V and 3 bases from J, leaving 12 bases between. CDR3 region: CASSPGQQIYEQYF. The CDR3 DNA follows: TGTGCCAGCTCACCCGGACAGCAGATCTACGAGCAGTACTTC.